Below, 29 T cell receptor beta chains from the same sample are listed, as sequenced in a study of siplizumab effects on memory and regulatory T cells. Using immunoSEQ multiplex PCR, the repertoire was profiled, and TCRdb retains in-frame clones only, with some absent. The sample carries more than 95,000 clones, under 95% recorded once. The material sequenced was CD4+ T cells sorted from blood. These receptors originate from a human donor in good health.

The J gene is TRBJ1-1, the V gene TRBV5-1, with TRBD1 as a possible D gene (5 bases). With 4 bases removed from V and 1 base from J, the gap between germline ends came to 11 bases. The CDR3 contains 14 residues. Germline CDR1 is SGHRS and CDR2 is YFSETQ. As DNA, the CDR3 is TGCGCCAGCAGCCCCTTGGGGGAGAACACTGAAGCTTTCTTT. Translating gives CASSPLGENTEAFF.

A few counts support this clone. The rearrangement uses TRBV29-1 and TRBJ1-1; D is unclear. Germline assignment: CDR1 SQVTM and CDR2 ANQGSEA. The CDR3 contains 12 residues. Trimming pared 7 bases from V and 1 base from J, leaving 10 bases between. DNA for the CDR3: TGCAGCGGAAGTCCTGGGAACACTGAAGCTTTCTTT. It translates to CSGSPGNTEAFF. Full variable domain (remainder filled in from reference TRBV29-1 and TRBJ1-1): SAVISQKPSRDICQRGTSLTIQCQVDSQVTMMFWYRQQPGQSLTLIATANQGSEATYESGFVIDKFPISRPNLTFSTLTVSNMSPEDSSIYLCSGSPGNTEAFFGQGTRLTVV.

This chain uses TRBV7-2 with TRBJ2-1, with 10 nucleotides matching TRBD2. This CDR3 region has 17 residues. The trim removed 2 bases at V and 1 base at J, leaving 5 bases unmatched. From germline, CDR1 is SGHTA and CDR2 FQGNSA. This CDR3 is CASSLWLAGESYNEQFF. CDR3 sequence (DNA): TGTGCCAGCAGCTTATGGCTAGCGGGAGAATCCTACAATGAGCAGTTCTTC.

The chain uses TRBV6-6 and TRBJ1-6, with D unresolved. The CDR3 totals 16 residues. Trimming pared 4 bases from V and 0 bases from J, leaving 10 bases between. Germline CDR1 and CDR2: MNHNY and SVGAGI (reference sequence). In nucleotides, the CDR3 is TGTGCCAGCAGTTCCCGTCCGAGCTCCTATAATTCACCCCTCCACTTT. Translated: CASSSRPSSYNSPLHF.

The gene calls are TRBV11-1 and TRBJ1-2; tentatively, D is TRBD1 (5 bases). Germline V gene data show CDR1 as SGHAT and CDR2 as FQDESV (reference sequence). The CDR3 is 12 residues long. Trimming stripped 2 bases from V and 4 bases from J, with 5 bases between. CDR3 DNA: TGTGCCAGCAGCTTACAGGGCTATGGCTACACCTTC. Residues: CASSLQGYGYTF.

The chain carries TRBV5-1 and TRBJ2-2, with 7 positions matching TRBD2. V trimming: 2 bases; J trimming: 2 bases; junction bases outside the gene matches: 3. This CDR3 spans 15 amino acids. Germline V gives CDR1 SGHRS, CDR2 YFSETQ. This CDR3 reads CASSLKRGNTGELFF. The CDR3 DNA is TGCGCCAGCAGCTTAAAGCGGGGCAACACCGGGGAGCTGTTTTTT.

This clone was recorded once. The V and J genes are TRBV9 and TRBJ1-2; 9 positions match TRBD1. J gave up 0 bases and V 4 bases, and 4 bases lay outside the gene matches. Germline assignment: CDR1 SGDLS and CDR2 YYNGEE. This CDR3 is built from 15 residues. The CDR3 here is CASSQWTGANYGYTF. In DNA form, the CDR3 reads TGTGCCAGCAGCCAATGGACAGGGGCTAACTATGGCTACACCTTC.

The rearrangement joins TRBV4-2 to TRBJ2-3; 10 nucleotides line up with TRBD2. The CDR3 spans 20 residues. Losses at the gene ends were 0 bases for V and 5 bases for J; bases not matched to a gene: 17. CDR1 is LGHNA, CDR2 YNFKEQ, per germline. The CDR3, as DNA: TGTGCCAGCAGCCAAGATATGGTATGGCAGCGGGGGGGTTCCCGAGATACGCAGTATTTT. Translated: CASSQDMVWQRGGSRDTQYF.

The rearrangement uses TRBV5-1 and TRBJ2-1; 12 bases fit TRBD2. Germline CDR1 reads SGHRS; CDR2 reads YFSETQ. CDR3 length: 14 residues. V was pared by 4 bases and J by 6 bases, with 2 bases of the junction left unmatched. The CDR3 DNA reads TGCGCCAGCAGCCTGACTAGCGGGGGCAATGAGCAGTTCTTC. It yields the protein CASSLTSGGNEQFF.

CDR3 DNA: TGCGCCAGCAGCTTGGGGACCCCGGACCACGAGCAGTACTTC. This encodes CASSLGTPDHEQYF. This chain connects TRBV5-1 to TRBJ2-7; unclear D gene. The CDR3 totals 14 residues. V was pared by 0 bases and J by 5 bases, with 12 bases between. From germline, CDR1 is SGHRS and CDR2 YFSETQ.

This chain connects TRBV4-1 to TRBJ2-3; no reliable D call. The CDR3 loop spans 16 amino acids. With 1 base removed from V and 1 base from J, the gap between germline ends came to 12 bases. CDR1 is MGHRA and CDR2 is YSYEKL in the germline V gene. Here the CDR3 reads CASSQAAYEGTDTQYF. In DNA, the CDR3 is TGCGCCAGCAGCCAAGCAGCATATGAGGGCACAGATACGCAGTATTTT.

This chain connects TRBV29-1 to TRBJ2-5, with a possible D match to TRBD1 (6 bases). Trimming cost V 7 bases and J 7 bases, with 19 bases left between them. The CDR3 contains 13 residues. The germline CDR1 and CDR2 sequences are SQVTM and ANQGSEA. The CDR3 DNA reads TGCAGCGGAAACCACAGGGAGATCGCGACCCAGTACTTC. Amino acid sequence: CSGNHREIATQYF.

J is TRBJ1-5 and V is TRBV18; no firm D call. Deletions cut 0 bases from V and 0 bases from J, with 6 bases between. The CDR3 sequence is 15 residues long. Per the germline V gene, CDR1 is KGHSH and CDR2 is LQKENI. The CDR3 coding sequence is TGTGCCAGCTCACCACCTGGGAATAGCAATCAGCCCCAGCATTTT. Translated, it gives CASSPPGNSNQPQHF.

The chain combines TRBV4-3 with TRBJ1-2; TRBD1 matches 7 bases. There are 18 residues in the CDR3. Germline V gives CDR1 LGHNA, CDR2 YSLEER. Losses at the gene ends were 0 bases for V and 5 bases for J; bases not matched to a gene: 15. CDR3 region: CASSQDWGQLRVGYGYTF. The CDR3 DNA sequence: TGCGCCAGCAGCCAAGATTGGGGACAGCTCCGGGTAGGGTATGGCTACACCTTC.

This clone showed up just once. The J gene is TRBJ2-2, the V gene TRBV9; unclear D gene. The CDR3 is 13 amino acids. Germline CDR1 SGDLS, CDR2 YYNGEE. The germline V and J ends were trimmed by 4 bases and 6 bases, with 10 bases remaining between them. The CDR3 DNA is TGTGCCAGCAGCCCCCGCTCCGCCGGGGAGCTGTTTTTT. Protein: CASSPRSAGELFF.

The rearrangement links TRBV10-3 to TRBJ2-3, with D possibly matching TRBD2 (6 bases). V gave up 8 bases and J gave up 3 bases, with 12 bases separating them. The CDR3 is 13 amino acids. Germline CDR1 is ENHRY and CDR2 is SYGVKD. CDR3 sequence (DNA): TGTGCCATCGCTTTGCGGGGAACAGATACGCAGTATTTT. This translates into CAIALRGTDTQYF.

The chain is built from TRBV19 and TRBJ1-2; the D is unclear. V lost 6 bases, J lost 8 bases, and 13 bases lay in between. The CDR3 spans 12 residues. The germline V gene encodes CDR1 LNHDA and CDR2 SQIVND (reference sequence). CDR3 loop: CASSPGGLGYTF. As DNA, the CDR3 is TGTGCCAGTAGCCCTGGAGGGTTGGGCTACACCTTC.

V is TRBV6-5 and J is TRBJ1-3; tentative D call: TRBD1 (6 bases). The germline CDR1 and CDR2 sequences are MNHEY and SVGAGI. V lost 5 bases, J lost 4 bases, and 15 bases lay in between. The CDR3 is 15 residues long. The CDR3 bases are TGTGCCAGCAGTGCCCCGGGCAGGGGAGGAAACACCATATATTTT. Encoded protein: CASSAPGRGGNTIYF.

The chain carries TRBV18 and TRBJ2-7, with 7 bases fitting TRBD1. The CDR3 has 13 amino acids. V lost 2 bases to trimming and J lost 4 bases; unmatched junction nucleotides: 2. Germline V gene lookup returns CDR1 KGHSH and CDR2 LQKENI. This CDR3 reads CASSPGTDYEQYF. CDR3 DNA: TGTGCCAGCTCACCAGGGACAGATTACGAGCAGTACTTC.

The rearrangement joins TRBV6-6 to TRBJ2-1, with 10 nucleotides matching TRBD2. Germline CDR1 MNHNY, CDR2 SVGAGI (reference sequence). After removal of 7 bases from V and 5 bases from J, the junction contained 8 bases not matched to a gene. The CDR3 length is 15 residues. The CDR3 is CASTGGLAFHNEQFF. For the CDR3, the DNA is TGTGCCAGCACCGGGGGACTAGCGTTCCACAATGAGCAGTTCTTC.

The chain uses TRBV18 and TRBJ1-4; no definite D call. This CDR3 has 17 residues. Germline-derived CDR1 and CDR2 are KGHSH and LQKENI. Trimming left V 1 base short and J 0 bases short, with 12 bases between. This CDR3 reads CASSPRVSDSTNEKLFF. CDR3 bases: TGTGCCAGCTCACCACGGGTTTCAGACTCAACTAATGAAAAACTGTTTTTT.

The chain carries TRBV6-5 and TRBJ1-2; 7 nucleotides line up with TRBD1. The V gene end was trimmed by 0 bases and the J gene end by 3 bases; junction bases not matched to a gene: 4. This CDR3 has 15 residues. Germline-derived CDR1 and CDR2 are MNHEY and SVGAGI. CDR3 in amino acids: CASSYSRGFDYGYTF. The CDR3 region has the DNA TGTGCCAGCAGTTACTCCAGGGGGTTCGACTATGGCTACACCTTC.

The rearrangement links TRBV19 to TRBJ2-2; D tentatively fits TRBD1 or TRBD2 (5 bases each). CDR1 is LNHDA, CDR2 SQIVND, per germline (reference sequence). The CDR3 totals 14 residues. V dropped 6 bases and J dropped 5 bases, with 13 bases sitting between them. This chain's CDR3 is CASRKGPQTGELFF. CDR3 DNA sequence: TGTGCCAGTAGGAAGGGACCGCAGACCGGGGAGCTGTTTTTT. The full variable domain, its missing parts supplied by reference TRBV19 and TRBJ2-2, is DGGITQSPKYLFRKEGQNVTLSCEQNLNHDAMYWYRQDPGQGLRLIYYSQIVNDFQKGDIAEGYSVSREKKESFPLTVTSAQKNPTAFYLCASRKGPQTGELFFGEGSRLTVL.

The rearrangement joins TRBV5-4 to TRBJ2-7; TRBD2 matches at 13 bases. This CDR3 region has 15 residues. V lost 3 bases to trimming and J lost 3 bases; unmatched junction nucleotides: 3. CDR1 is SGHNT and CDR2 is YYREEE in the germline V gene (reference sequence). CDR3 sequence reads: CASSWGLAGLYEQYF. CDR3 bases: TGTGCCAGCAGCTGGGGACTAGCGGGGCTCTACGAGCAGTACTTC.

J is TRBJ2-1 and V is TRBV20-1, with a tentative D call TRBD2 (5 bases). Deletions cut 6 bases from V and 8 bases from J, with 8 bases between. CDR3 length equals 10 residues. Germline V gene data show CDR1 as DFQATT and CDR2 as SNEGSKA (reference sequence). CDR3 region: CSASGYEQFF. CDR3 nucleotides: TGCAGTGCCTCGGGATATGAGCAGTTCTTC.

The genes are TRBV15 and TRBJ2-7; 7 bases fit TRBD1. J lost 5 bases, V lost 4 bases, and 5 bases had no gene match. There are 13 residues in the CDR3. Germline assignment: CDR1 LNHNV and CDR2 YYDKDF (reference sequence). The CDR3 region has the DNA TGTGCCACCAGCACCGGACAGGCGGACGAGCAGTACTTC. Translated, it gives CATSTGQADEQYF. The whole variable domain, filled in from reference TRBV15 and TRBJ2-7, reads DAMVIQNPRYQVTQFGKPVTLSCSQTLNHNVMYWYQQKSSQAPKLLFHYYDKDFNNEADTPDNFQSRRPNTSFCFLDIRSPGLGDTAMYLCATSTGQADEQYFGPGTRLTVT.

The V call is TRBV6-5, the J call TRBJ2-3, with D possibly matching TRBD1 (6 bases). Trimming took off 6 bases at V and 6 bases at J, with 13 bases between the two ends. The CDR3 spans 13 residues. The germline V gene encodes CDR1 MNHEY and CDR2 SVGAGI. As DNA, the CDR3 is TGTGCCAGCAGCAACTACAGGGCTGATACGCAGTATTTT. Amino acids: CASSNYRADTQYF.

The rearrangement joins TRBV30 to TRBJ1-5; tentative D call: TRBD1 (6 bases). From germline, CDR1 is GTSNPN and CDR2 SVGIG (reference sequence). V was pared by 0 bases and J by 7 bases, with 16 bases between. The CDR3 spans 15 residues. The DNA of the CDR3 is TGTGCCTGGAGTGTACGAGCAGGGGTGGGCCAGCCCCAGCATTTT. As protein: CAWSVRAGVGQPQHF.

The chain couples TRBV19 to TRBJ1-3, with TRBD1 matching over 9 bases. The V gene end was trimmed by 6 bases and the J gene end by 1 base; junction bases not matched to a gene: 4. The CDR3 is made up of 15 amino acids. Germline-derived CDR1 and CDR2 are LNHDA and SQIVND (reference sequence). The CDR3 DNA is TGTGCCAGTAGACCGGGACAGGGATCTGGAAACACCATATATTTT. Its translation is CASRPGQGSGNTIYF. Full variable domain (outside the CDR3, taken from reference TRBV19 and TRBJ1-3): DGGITQSPKYLFRKEGQNVTLSCEQNLNHDAMYWYRQDPGQGLRLIYYSQIVNDFQKGDIAEGYSVSREKKESFPLTVTSAQKNPTAFYLCASRPGQGSGNTIYFGEGSWLTVV.